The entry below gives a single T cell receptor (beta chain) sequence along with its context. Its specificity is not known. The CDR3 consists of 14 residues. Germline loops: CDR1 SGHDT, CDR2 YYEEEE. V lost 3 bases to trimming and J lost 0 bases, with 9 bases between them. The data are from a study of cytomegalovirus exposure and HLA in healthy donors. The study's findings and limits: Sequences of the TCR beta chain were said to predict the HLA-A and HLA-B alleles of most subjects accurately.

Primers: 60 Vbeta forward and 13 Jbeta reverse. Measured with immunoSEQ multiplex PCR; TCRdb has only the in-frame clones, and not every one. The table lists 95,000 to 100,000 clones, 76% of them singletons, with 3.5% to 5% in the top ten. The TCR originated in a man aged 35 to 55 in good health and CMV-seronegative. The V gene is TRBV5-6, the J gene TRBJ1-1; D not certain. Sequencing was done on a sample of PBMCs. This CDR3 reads CASSYPRMNTEAFF. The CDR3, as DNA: TGTGCCAGCAGCTACCCGAGGATGAACACTGAAGCTTTCTTT.